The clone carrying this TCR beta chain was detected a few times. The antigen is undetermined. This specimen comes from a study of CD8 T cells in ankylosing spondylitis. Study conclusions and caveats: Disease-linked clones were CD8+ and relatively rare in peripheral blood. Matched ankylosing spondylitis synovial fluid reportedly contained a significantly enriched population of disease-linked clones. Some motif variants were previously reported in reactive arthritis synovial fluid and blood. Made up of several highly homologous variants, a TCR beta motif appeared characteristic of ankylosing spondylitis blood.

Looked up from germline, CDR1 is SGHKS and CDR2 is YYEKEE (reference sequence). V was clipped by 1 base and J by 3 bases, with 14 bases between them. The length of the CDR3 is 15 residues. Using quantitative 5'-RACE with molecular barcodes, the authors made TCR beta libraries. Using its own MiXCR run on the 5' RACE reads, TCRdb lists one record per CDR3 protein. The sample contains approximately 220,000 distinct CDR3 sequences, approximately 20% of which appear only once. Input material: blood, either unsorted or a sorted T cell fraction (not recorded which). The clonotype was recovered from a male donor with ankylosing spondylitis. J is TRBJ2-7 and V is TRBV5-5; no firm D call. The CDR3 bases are TGTGCCAGCAGCTTGACCCAAATCCCAGACTACGAGCAGTACTTC. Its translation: CASSLTQIPDYEQYF.